This TCR beta chain was recorded in a study of shared clonotypes between healthy human individuals. Here immunoSEQ multiplex PCR was the method, and the copy in TCRdb shows in-frame clones only, minus some. The table includes 1,500,000 or so clones, about 98.5% detected once. The CDR3 sequence is 13 residues long. Germline CDR1 is KGHSH and CDR2 is LQKENI. With 3 bases removed from V and 5 bases from J, the gap between germline ends came to 10 bases. A note on this clone: Distinct nucleotide sequences in the sample also encode this CDR3.

The receptor was derived from a young man in good health. The J gene is TRBJ2-5, the V gene TRBV18; TRBD2 is a possible D gene (5 bases). The sequenced sample was naive CD4+ T cells sorted from blood. Regarding subset: CD45RA+ positively selected. CDR3: CASSPTPGETQYF. The CDR3 DNA sequence: TGTGCCAGCTCACCTACCCCGGGGGAGACCCAGTACTTC. Together with reference TRBV18 and TRBJ2-5, the CDR3 gives the full variable domain: NAGVMQNPRHLVRRRGQEARLRCSPMKGHSHVYWYRQLPEEGLKFMVYLQKENIIDESGMPKERFSAEFPKEGPSILRIQQVVRGDSAAYFCASSPTPGETQYFGPGTRLLVL.